What follows are 14 T cell receptor beta chains derived from one specimen sequenced in a study of blood T cell repertoires in COVID-19. Measured with immunoSEQ multiplex PCR; TCRdb has only the in-frame clones, and not every one. The table includes over 200,000 clones, about 80% detected once. The specimen sequenced was PBMCs or T cells enriched from blood (not recorded which). Receptors originate from a man between 60 and 70 years old who had recovered from COVID-19.

CDR3 DNA: TGCGCCAGCAGCTGGGGGACAGGGACGAACACTGAAGCTTTCTTT. This translates into CASSWGTGTNTEAFF. This chain uses TRBV5-1 with TRBJ1-1; 9 bases are a match to TRBD1. Germline lookup yields CDR1 SGHRS and CDR2 YFSETQ. J was trimmed by 1 base and V by 3 bases; bases with no gene match: 4. This CDR3 is 15 amino acids long.

The chain recombines TRBV19 with TRBJ1-1, with a tentative D call TRBD1 (5 bases). CDR3 length: 13 residues. The germline gives CDR1 LNHDA, CDR2 SQIVND (reference sequence). The V end lost 1 base, the J end lost 11 bases, and 14 bases lay between the germline ends. CDR3: CASSIATIRGAFF. The CDR3, as DNA: TGTGCCAGTAGTATAGCGACGATCCGGGGGGCTTTCTTT.

V usage is TRBV19 and J usage is TRBJ2-3, with a possible D match to TRBD2 (5 bases). With 8 bases removed from V and 5 bases from J, the gap between germline ends came to 8 bases. This CDR3 comprises 11 residues. Looked up from germline, CDR1 is LNHDA and CDR2 is SQIVND (reference sequence). As DNA, the CDR3 is TGTGCCAGTCAAGGAGGAGATACGCAGTATTTT. It is translated as CASQGGDTQYF.

V and J are TRBV6-1 and TRBJ1-2, with 9 bases that match TRBD1. Germline CDR1 MNHNS, CDR2 SASEGT. J lost 0 bases, V lost 2 bases, and 1 base had no gene match. The CDR3 consists of 15 residues. The CDR3 nucleotides read TGTGCCAGCAGTGAACGACAGGGGGCTAACTATGGCTACACCTTC. This codes for CASSERQGANYGYTF.

The V call is TRBV10-3, the J call TRBJ1-1; TRBD1 is a possible D gene (5 bases). This CDR3 is built from 15 residues. Germline CDR1 ENHRY, CDR2 SYGVKD. Trimming removed 3 bases at V and 1 base at J, with 12 bases between. CDR3 nucleotide sequence: TGTGCCATCAGTGATTGGGCAGGGAAGAACACTGAAGCTTTCTTT. Residues: CAISDWAGKNTEAFF.

Here the CDR3 reads CSASRDREETQYF. CDR3 DNA: TGCAGCGCGTCCCGGGACAGGGAAGAGACCCAGTACTTC. This chain connects TRBV29-1 to TRBJ2-5; 9 bases are a match to TRBD1. The CDR3 contains 13 residues. Germline values: CDR1 SQVTM, CDR2 ANQGSEA. Unmatched junction bases numbered 6, after V lost 7 bases and J lost 3 bases.

The sample holds a few counts of this clone. The chain carries TRBV3-1 (or the pseudogene TRBV3-2) and TRBJ1-2; 7 nucleotides agree with TRBD1. Per the germline V gene, CDR1 is LGHDT and CDR2 is YNNKEL (reference sequence). The CDR3 is 13 amino acids. V dropped 2 bases and J dropped 4; count of bases not matched to a gene: 1. CDR3: CASSQRDSYGYTF. CDR3 nucleotides: TGTGCCAGCAGCCAACGGGACAGCTATGGCTACACCTTC.

The chain uses TRBV12-3 or TRBV12-4 and TRBJ1-1; D not certain. The length of the CDR3 is 11 residues. V gave up 6 bases and J gave up 7 bases, with 9 bases separating them. The CDR3 here is CASRKRGEAFF. The CDR3, as DNA: TGTGCCAGCAGGAAGCGTGGTGAAGCTTTCTTT.

This sequence joins TRBV5-8 and TRBJ1-5, with 12 bases matching TRBD1. The CDR3 runs 18 residues. Germline CDR1 and CDR2: SGHTS and YDEGEE. V lost 0 bases, J lost 2 bases, and 6 bases stayed unmatched. CDR3 nucleotides: TGTGCCAGCAGCTTGGAGGGACAGGGGGCTCGTGGCAATCAGCCCCAGCATTTT. It yields the protein CASSLEGQGARGNQPQHF.

The chain couples TRBV24-1 to TRBJ2-7; D possibly corresponds to TRBD1 (6 bases). Germline V gives CDR1 KGHDR, CDR2 SFDVKD. V lost 9 bases, J lost 7 bases, and 21 bases lay in between. The CDR3 is 14 amino acids. This chain's CDR3 is CATSRGHQTGEQYF. Written as DNA, the CDR3 is TGTGCCACCTCTAGGGGACACCAAACAGGGGAGCAGTACTTC.

The chain is built from TRBV25-1 and TRBJ1-4; no reliable D call. V was shortened by 2 bases and J by 0 bases, with 10 bases between the two germline ends. Germline assignment: CDR1 MGHDK and CDR2 SYGVNS. The CDR3 loop spans 16 amino acids. CDR3 sequence reads: CASSEAGSPTNEKLFF. DNA of the CDR3: TGTGCCAGCAGTGAAGCCGGGTCCCCAACTAATGAAAAACTGTTTTTT.

The chain combines TRBV12-3 or TRBV12-4 with TRBJ1-2; the match to TRBD1 covers 9 bases. The V segment lost 5 bases and the J segment 8 bases; nucleotides outside the gene matches: 3. The CDR3 totals 12 residues. The CDR3 spells CASSPGTGGYTF. CDR3 nucleotides: TGTGCCAGCAGTCCCGGGACAGGGGGCTACACCTTC.

The chain uses TRBV2 and TRBJ1-2, with 10 bases fitting TRBD1. With V trimmed by 3 bases and J by 7 bases, 5 bases remained unmatched. The germline CDR1 and CDR2 sequences are SNHLY and FYNNEI. This CDR3 spans 14 amino acids. CDR3: CASSDDRGRGGYTF. CDR3 nucleotide sequence: TGTGCCAGCAGTGACGACAGGGGGCGTGGTGGCTACACCTTC.

This clone has a single count. The chain's CDR3 is CSVQRDRVGTF. The CDR3 nucleotides are TGCAGCGTCCAGAGGGACAGGGTAGGGACCTTC. This rearrangement joins TRBV29-1 to TRBJ1-2, with TRBD1 matching over 9 bases. Germline assignment: CDR1 SQVTM and CDR2 ANQGSEA. This CDR3 region has 11 residues. Trimming at V came to 6 bases and at J to 14 bases, leaving 10 bases not matched to a gene.